This TCR beta chain was identified in a study of cytomegalovirus exposure and HLA in healthy donors. PCR employed 60 Vbeta and 13 Jbeta primers. Generated by immunoSEQ multiplex PCR, the TCRdb table keeps only in-frame clones and is missing some. This sample has under 200,000 clones, with roughly 80% found just once. Study-level results: Per published accounts, TCR beta sequences correctly predicted the HLA-A and HLA-B alleles of most subjects. Analyses of presence/absence relied on an assumption of roughly uniform sequencing depth across donors.

Everyone who donated was a healthy bone marrow donor. The CDR3 contains 12 residues. Between the trimmed V and J ends, which lost 9 bases and 5 bases, there was a span of 15 bases. Germline CDR1 SGHRS, CDR2 YFSETQ. Of note for this clone: Its antigen is as yet unknown.

The sample consisted of PBMCs. V and J are TRBV5-1 and TRBJ2-7; weak D call: TRBD1 (6 bases). The clonotype comes from a woman aged 45-60 years in good health and CMV-seronegative. This CDR3 is CAITTGFDEQYF. The CDR3 DNA reads TGCGCCATCACGACAGGATTCGACGAGCAGTACTTC.